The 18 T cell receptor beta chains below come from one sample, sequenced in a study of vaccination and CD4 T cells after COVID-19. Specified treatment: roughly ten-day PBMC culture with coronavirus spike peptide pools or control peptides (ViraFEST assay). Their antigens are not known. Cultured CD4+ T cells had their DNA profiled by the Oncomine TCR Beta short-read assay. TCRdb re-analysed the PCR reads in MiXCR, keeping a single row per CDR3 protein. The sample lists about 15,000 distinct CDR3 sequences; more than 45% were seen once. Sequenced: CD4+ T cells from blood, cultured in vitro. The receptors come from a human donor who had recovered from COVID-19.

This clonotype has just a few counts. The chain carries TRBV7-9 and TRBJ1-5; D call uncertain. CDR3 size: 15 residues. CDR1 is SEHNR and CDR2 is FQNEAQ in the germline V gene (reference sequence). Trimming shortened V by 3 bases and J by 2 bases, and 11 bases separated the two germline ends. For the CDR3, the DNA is TGTGCCAGCAGCTTGGAGGGTTTGGGCAATCAGCCCCAGCATTTT. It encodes CASSLEGLGNQPQHF.

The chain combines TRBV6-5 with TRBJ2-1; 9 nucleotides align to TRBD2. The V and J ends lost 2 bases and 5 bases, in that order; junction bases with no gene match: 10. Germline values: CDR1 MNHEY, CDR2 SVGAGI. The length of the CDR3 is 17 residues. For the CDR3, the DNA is TGTGCCAGCAGTTACCCTACGCGGGGGGGGCCCCACAATGAGCAGTTCTTC. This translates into CASSYPTRGGPHNEQFF.

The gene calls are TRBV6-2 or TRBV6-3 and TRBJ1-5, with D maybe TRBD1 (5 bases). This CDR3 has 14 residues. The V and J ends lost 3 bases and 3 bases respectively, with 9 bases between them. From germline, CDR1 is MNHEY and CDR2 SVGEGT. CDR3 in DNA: TGTGCCAGCAGTTATGCAGGGAACAATCAGCCCCAGCATTTT. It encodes CASSYAGNNQPQHF.

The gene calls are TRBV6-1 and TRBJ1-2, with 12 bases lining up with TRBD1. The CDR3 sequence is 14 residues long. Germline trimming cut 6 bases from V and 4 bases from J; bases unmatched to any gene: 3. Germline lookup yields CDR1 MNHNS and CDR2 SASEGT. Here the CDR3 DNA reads TGTGCCAGCAGACCGGGACAGGGGGCCTATGGCTACACCTTC. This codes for CASRPGQGAYGYTF.

This chain's CDR3 is CSARPGTGSQPQHF. Written as DNA, the CDR3 is TGCAGTGCTAGACCCGGGACAGGGTCCCAGCCCCAGCATTTT. The genes are TRBV20-1 and TRBJ1-5; 9 nucleotides line up with TRBD1. The CDR3 runs 14 residues. Germline-derived CDR1 and CDR2 are DFQATT and SNEGSKA (reference sequence). The V segment lost 2 bases and the J segment 7 bases; nucleotides outside the gene matches: 6.

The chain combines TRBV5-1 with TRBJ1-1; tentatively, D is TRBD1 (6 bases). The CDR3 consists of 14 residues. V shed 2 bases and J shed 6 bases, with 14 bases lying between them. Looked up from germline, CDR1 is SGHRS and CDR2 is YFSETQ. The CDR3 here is CASSFKGQLSEAFF. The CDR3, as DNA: TGCGCCAGCAGCTTTAAAGGACAGTTATCTGAAGCTTTCTTT.

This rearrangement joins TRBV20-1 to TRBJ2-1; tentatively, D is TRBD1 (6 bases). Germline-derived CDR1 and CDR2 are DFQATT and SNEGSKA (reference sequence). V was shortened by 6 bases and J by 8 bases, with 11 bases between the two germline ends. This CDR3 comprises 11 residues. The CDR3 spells CSAKQGHEQFF. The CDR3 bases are TGCAGTGCAAAACAGGGTCATGAGCAGTTCTTC.

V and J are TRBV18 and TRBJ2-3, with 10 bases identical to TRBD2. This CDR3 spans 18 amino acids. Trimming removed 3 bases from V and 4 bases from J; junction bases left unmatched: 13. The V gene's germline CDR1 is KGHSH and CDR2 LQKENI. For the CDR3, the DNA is TGTGCCAGCTCACCGACACCCCAAGCGGGAGGGCCCTCAGATACGCAGTATTTT. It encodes CASSPTPQAGGPSDTQYF.

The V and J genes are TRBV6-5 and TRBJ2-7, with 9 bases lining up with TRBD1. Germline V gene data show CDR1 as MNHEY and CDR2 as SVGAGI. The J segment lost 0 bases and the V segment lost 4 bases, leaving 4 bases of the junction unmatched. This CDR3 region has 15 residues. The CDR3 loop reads CASSLYRGLSYEQYF. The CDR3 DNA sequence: TGTGCCAGCAGTTTATACAGGGGGCTCTCCTACGAGCAGTACTTC.

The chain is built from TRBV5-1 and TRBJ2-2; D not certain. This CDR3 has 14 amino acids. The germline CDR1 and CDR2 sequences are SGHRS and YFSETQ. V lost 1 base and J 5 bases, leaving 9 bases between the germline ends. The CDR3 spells CASSLSAWTGELFF. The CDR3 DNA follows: TGCGCCAGCAGCTTGTCAGCGTGGACCGGGGAGCTGTTTTTT. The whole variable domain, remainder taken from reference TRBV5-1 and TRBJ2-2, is KAGVTQTPRYLIKTRGQQVTLSCSPISGHRSVSWYQQTPGQGLQFLFEYFSETQRNKGNFPGRFSGRQFSNSRSEMNVSTLELGDSALYLCASSLSAWTGELFFGEGSRLTVL.

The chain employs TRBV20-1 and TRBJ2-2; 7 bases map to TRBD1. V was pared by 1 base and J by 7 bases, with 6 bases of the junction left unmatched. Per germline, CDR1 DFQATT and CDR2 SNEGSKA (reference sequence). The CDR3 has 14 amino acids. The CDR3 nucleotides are TGCAGTGCTAGAGTGCCAGGGGGTGGCGGGGAGCTGTTTTTT. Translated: CSARVPGGGGELFF.

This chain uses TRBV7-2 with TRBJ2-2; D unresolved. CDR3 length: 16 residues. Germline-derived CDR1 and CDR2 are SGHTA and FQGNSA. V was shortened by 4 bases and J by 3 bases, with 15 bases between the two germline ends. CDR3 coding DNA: TGTGCCAGCAGCTCCTACATAAGGAGCGACACCGGGGAGCTGTTTTTT. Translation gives CASSSYIRSDTGELFF.

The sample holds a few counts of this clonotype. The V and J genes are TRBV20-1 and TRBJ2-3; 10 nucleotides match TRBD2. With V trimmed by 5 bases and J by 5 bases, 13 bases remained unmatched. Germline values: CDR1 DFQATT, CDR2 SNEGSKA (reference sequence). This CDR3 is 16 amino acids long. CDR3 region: CSAPSPASGRGDTQYF. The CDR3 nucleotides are TGCAGTGCTCCCTCCCCGGCTAGCGGGAGAGGAGATACGCAGTATTTT.

CDR3 in amino acids: CASSSPQGNEKLFF. CDR3 bases: TGTGCCAGCAGTTCCCCCCAGGGGAATGAAAAACTGTTTTTT. The V gene is TRBV28, the J gene TRBJ1-4; a possible D gene is TRBD1 (6 bases). Germline assignment: CDR1 MDHEN and CDR2 SYDVKM. The CDR3 runs 14 residues. V shed 4 bases and J shed 5 bases, with 11 bases lying between them.

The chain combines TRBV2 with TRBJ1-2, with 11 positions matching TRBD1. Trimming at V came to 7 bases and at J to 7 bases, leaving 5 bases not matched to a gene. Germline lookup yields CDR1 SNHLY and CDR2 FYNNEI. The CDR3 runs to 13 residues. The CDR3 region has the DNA TGTGCCAGCAAGGGACAGGGGGTTGGTGGCTACACCTTC. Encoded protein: CASKGQGVGGYTF.

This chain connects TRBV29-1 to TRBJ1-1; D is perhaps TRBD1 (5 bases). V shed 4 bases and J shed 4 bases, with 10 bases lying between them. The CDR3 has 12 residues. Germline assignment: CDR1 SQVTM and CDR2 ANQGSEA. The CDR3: CSVGGAATEAFF. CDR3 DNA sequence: TGCAGCGTTGGAGGGGCAGCCACTGAAGCTTTCTTT.

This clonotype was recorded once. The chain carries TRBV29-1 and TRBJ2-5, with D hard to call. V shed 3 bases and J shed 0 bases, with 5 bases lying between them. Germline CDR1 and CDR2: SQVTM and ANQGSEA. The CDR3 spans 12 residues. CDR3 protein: CSVEGYQETQYF. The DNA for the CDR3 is TGCAGCGTTGAGGGGTACCAAGAGACCCAGTACTTC. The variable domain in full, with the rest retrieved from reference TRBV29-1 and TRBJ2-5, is SAVISQKPSRDICQRGTSLTIQCQVDSQVTMMFWYRQQPGQSLTLIATANQGSEATYESGFVIDKFPISRPNLTFSTLTVSNMSPEDSSIYLCSVEGYQETQYFGPGTRLLVL.

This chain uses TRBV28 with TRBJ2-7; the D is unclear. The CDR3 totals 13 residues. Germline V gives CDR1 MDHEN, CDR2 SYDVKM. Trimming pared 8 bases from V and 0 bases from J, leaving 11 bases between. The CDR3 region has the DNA TGTGCCAGCTTAACCAGGACCTCCTACGAGCAGTACTTC. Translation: CASLTRTSYEQYF. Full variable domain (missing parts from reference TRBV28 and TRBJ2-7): DVKVTQSSRYLVKRTGEKVFLECVQDMDHENMFWYRQDPGLGLRLIYFSYDVKMKEKGDIPEGYSVSREKKERFSLILESASTNQTSMYLCASLTRTSYEQYFGPGTRLTVT.